The source of this T cell receptor (beta chain) is a study of T cell clonotyping in hematopoietic cell transplantation (dated by TCRdb to 2020 to 2023). Background for the entire study: A total of 130 or so blood samples were gathered in the study from approximately 32 consecutive transplant recipients along with their related donors. Patient recruitment ran from late 2015 to early 2017, and follow-up continued until late 2020 or death.

The germline V gene (reference sequence) provides CDR1 LNHDA and CDR2 SQIVND. CDR3 length: 15 amino acids, cysteine to phenylalanine. Of the read, only the CDR3 DNA is kept; its 45 bases are in frame from base 1. V loses 2 bases of germline sequence and J loses 2 bases, and the interval between the two ends is 11 bases. Blood samples for TCR beta sequencing were provided by related transplant donors. Using Nuclei Lysis Solution, genomic DNA was extracted from unfractionated peripheral blood mononuclear cells that were either fresh or cryopreserved. To note about this clone: Its antigen target is currently unknown. Base quality data are lacking; no much larger clone is found one base away.

General findings and caveats noted by the study authors: Broader posttransplant TCR repertoire diversity was predicted by donor and pretransplant recipient Inverse Simpson Index values. A decrease in recipient TCR diversity was observed after transplant, and a progressive increase in pathologically expanded clonotypes was seen from day 30 to day 180. Recipient repertoires showed only a small fraction of overlap with donor repertoires, and over 95% appeared de novo at the given depth. The sample size was limited, and CD4 and CD8 repertoire contributions could not be separated because cells were not sorted.

The immunoSEQ assay, a bias-controlled multiplex PCR with V- and J-specific primers, was used to amplify TCR beta CDR3 regions from genomic DNA. A second PCR step added a proprietary barcode and Illumina adapter sequences to the CDR3 amplicons. CDR3 libraries were sequenced on an Illumina MiSeq instrument. Per the authors' processing: Export and quality control were handled in immunoSEQ Analyzer 3.0, while downstream analyses relied on R Bioconductor and Immunarch. Only productive rearrangements in the normalized downsampled data set were used to calculate repertoire metrics. In the normalized cohort, clonotypes with more than 5 templates were defined as pathologically expanded. Repertoire diversity was measured with the Inverse Simpson Index. To capture all clonotypes, CMV-specificity analyses were performed on the non-normalized data set. TCRdb carries this immuneACCESS record with in-frame sequences only. Its versions omit some clonotypes, under half of them owing to an unresolved V gene in the studies checked, with the rest unexplained. V, J and clone size reflect that table, while D and trimming were determined from the DNA. This sample comprises more than 65,000 clones, approximately 94% of them detected only once. Of the sample, around 1.6% is held by the ten largest clones.

The source material was peripheral blood mononuclear cells. The chain couples TRBV19 to TRBJ2-3, with the D gene too uncertain to name. The sequence was obtained from a man between 50 and 59 years old in good health. Some clones in this sample may be carry-over from other donors' samples. The CDR3 protein: CASSILGGDTDTQYF. The nucleotide sequence is TGTGCCAGTAGTATATTGGGTGGGGACACAGATACGCAGTATTTT.